What follows is one TCR beta chain and its context. Germline V gene data show CDR1 as ENHRY and CDR2 as SYGVKD. Trimming at V came to 6 bases and at J to 1 base, leaving 6 bases not matched to a gene. The CDR3 totals 15 residues. These data belong to a study of cytomegalovirus exposure and HLA in healthy donors. PCR was performed using 60 Vbeta and 13 Jbeta primers. TCRdb's copy holds only in-frame clones and misses some; the assay was immunoSEQ multiplex PCR. The sample has 110,000 or so clones; over 65% are singletons. Sequencing input: PBMCs. The J gene is TRBJ1-5, the V gene TRBV10-3, with TRBD1 matching over 7 bases. This sequence was found in a woman in her forties in good health and CMV-seropositive. DNA of the CDR3: TGTGCCATCAGCGACAGCAGGGGGAGCAATCAGCCCCAGCATTTT. This translates into CAISDSRGSNQPQHF.